The T cell receptor (beta chain) under discussion was sequenced for a study of control samples from healthy donors and cancer patients. In this sample, this clone turned up once. Germline V lookup: CDR1 KGHSH, CDR2 LQKENI. There are 13 residues in the CDR3. The ends were cut back, 6 bases at V and 6 bases at J, with 11 bases in the middle. Data came from immunoSEQ multiplex PCR; TCRdb stores just in-frame clones and leaves some out. The table records roughly 180,000 clones, around 90% of them present only once. The chain carries TRBV18 and TRBJ1-4; D possibly corresponds to TRBD1 (5 bases). Sequences were obtained from blood. The receptor comes from a woman aged 40 to 50 in good health. CDR3 coding DNA: TGTGCCAGCTCGGCAGGGATTGATGAAAAACTGTTTTTT. Protein sequence: CASSAGIDEKLFF.